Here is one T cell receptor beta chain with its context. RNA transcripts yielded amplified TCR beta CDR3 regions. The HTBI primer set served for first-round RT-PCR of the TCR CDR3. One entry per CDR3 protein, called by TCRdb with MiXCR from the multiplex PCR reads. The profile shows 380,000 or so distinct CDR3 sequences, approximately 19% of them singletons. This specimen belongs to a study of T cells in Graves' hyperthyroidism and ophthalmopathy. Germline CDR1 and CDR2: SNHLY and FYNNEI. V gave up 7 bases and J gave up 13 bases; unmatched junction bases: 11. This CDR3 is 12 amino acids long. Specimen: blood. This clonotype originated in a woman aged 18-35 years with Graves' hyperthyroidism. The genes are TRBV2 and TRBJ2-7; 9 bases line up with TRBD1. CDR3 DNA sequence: TGTGCCAGCACCCCGGACAGGGGTGGACTTTACTTC. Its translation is CASTPDRGGLYF. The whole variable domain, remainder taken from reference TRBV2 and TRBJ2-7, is EPEVTQTPSHQVTQMGQEVILRCVPISNHLYFYWYRQILGQKVEFLVSFYNNEISEKSEIFDDQFSVERPDGSNFTLKIRSTKLEDSAMYFCASTPDRGGLYFGPGTRLTVT.